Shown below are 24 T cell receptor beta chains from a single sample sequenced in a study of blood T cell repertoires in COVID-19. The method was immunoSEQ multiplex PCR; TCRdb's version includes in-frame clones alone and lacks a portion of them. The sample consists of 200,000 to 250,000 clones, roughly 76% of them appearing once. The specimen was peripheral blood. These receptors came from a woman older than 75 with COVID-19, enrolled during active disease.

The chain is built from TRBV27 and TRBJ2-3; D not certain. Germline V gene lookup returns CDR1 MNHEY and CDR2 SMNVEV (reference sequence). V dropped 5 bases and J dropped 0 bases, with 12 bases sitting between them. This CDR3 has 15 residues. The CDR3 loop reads CASSPQRPSTDTQYF. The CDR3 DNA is TGTGCCAGCAGTCCTCAGCGTCCTAGCACAGATACGCAGTATTTT.

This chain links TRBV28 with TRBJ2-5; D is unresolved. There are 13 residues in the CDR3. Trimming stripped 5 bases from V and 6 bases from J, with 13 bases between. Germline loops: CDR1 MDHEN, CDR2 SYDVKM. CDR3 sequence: CASSPHSLQTQYF. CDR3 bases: TGTGCCAGCAGTCCCCACTCGTTGCAGACCCAGTACTTC.

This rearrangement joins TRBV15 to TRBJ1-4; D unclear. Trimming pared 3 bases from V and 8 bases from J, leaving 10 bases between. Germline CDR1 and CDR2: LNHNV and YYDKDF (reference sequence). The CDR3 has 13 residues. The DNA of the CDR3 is TGTGCCACCAGCAGGTGGGGAGGGGAAAAACTGTTTTTT. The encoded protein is CATSRWGGEKLFF.

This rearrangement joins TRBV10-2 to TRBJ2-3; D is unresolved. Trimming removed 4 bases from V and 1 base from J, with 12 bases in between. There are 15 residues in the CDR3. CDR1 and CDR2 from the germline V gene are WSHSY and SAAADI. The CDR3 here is CASSGFRPGTDTQYF. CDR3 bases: TGCGCCAGCAGTGGATTCAGGCCTGGCACAGATACGCAGTATTTT.

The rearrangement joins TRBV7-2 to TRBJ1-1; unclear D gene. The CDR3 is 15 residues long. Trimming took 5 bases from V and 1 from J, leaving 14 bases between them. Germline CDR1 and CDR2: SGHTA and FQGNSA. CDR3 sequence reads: CASSPEGLSNTEAFF. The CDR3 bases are TGTGCCAGCAGCCCCGAGGGCTTATCGAACACTGAAGCTTTCTTT.

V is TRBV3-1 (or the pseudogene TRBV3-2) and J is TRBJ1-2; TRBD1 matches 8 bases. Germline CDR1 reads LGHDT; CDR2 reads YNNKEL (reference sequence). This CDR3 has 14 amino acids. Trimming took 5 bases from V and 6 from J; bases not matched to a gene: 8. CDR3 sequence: CASSRSQGVNGYTF. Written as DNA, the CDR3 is TGTGCCAGCAGCAGATCACAGGGGGTCAATGGCTACACCTTC.

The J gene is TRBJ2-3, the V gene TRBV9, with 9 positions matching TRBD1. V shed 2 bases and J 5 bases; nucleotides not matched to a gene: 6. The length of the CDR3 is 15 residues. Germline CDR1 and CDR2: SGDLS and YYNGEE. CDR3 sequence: CASSVRDRVLDTQYF. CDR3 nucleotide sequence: TGTGCCAGCAGCGTCCGGGACAGGGTATTAGATACGCAGTATTTT. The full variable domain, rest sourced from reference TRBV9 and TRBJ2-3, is DSGVTQTPKHLITATGQRVTLRCSPRSGDLSVYWYQQSLDQGLQFLIQYYNGEERAKGNILERFSAQQFPDLHSELNLSSLELGDSALYFCASSVRDRVLDTQYFGPGTRLTVL.

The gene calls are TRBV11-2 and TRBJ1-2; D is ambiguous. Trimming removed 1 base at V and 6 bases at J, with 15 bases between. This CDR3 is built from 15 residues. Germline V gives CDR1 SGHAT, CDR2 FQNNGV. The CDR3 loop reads CASSLVGRSSDGYTF. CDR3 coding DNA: TGTGCCAGCAGCTTAGTGGGCAGATCCTCGGATGGCTACACCTTC.

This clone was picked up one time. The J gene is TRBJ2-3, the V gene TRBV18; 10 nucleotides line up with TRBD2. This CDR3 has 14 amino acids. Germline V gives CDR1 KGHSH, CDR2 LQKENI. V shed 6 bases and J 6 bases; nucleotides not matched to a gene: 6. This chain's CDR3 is CASSPPSGGDTQYF. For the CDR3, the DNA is TGTGCCAGCTCGCCGCCTAGCGGGGGTGATACGCAGTATTTT.

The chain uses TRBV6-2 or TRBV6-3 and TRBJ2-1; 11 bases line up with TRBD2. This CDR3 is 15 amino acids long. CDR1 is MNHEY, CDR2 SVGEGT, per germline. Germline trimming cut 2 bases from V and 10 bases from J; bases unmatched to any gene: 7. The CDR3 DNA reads TGTGCCAGCAGTTACCAACTAGCGGGAGTGGGGGAGCAGTTCTTC. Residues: CASSYQLAGVGEQFF.

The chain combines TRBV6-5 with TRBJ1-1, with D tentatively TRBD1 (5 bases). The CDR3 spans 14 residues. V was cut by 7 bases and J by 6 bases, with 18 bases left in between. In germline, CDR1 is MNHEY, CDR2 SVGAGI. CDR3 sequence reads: CASNNRGAGAEAFF. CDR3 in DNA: TGTGCCAGCAATAATAGGGGCGCTGGCGCTGAAGCTTTCTTT.

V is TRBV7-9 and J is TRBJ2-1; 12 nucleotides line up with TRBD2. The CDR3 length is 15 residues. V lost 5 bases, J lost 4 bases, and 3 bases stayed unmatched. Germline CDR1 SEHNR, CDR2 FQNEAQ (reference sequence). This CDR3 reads CASSLTSGGYNEQFF. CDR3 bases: TGTGCCAGCAGCCTCACTAGCGGGGGGTACAATGAGCAGTTCTTC. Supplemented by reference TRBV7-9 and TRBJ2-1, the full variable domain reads DTGVSQNPRHKITKRGQNVTFRCDPISEHNRLYWYRQTLGQGPEFLTYFQNEAQLEKSRLLSDRFSAERPKGSFSTLEIQRTEQGDSAMYLCASSLTSGGYNEQFFGPGTRLTVL.

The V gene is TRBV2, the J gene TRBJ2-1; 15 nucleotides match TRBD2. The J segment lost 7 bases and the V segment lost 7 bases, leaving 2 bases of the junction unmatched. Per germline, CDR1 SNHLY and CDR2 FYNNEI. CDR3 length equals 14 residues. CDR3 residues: CASTGLAGGNEQFF. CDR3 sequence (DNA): TGTGCCAGCACCGGACTAGCGGGGGGGAATGAGCAGTTCTTC.

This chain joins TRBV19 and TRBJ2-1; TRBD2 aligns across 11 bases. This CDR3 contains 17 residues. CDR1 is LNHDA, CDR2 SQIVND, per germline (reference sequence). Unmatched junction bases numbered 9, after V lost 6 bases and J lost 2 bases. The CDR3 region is CASRQSSGGETYNEQFF. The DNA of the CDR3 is TGTGCCAGTAGGCAGAGTAGCGGGGGGGAAACCTACAATGAGCAGTTCTTC. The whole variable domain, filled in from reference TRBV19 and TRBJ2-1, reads DGGITQSPKYLFRKEGQNVTLSCEQNLNHDAMYWYRQDPGQGLRLIYYSQIVNDFQKGDIAEGYSVSREKKESFPLTVTSAQKNPTAFYLCASRQSSGGETYNEQFFGPGTRLTVL.

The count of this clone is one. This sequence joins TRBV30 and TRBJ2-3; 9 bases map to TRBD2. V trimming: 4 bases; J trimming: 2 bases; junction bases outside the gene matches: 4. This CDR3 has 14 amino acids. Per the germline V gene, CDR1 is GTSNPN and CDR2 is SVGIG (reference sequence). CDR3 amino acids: CAWTSGAYTDTQYF. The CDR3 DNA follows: TGTGCCTGGACTAGCGGGGCGTACACAGATACGCAGTATTTT.

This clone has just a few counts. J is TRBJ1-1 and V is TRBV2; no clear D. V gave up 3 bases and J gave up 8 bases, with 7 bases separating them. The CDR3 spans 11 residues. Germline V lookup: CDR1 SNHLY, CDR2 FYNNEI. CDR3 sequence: CASSDPREAFF. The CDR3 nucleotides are TGTGCCAGCAGTGACCCTAGGGAAGCTTTCTTT.

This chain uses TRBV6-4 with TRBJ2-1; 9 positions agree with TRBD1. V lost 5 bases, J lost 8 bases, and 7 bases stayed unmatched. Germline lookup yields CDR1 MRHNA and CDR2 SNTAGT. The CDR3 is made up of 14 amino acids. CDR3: CASSLTGGMDEQFF. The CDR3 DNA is TGTGCCAGCAGTCTTACAGGGGGCATGGATGAGCAGTTCTTC.

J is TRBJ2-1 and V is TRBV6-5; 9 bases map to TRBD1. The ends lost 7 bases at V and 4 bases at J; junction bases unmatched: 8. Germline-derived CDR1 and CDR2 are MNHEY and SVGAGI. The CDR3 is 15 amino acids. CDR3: CASTEGQGRYNEQFF. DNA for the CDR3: TGTGCCAGCACCGAGGGACAGGGAAGATACAATGAGCAGTTCTTC.

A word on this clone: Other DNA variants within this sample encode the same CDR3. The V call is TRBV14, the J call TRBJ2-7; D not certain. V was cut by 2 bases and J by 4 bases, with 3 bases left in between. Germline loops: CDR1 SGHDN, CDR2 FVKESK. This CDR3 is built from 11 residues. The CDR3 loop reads CASSQYYEQYF. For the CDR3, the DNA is TGTGCCAGCAGCCAATATTACGAGCAGTACTTC.

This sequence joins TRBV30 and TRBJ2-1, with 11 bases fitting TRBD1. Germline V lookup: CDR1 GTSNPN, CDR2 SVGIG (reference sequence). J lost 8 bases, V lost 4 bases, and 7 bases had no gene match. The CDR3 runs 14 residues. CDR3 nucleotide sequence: TGTGCCTGGAACCGGGACAGGGGGAAGGATGAGCAGTTCTTC. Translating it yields CAWNRDRGKDEQFF.

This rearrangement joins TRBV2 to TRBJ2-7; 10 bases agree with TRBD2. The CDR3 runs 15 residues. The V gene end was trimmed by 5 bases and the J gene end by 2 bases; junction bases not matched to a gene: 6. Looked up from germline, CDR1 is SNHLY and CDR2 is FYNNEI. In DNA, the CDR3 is TGTGCCAGCAGTACCCCGGGACTAGCGACCTACGAGCAGTACTTC. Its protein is CASSTPGLATYEQYF.

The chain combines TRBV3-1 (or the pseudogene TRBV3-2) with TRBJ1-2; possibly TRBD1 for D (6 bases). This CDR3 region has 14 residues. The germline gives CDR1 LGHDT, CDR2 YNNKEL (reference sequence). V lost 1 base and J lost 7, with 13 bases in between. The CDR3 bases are TGTGCCAGCAGCCAAGTACAGGGCAAGGCTGGCTACACCTTC. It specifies CASSQVQGKAGYTF.

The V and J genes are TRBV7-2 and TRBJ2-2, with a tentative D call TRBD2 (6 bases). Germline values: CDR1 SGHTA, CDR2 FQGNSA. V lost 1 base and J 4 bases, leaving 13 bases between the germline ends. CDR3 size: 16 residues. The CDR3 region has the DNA TGTGCCAGCAGCTTAGTGGCGACTAGAGGCACCGGGGAGCTGTTTTTT. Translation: CASSLVATRGTGELFF. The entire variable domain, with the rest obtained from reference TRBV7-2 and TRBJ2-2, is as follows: GAGVSQSPSNKVTEKGKDVELRCDPISGHTALYWYRQSLGQGLEFLIYFQGNSAPDKSGLPSDRFSAERTGGSVSTLTIQRTQQEDSAVYLCASSLVATRGTGELFFGEGSRLTVL.

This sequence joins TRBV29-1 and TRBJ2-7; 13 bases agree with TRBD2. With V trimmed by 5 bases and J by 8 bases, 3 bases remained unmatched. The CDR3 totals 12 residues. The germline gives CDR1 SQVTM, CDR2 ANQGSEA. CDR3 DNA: TGCAGCGTTACTAGCGGGAGGGCCCAGCAGTACTTC. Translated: CSVTSGRAQQYF.